Given below is one TCR beta chain in context. Its antigen is unknown. This sample is part of a study of shared clonotypes between healthy human individuals. Regarding the study as a whole: The study generally estimated greater richness for naive than memory subsets.

Generated by immunoSEQ multiplex PCR, the TCRdb table keeps only in-frame clones and is missing some. The sample holds more than 400,000 clones, 95% to 97% seen once. Subsets obtained from CD4+ cells comprised CD45RA+ naive and CD45RA-negative memory cells. This receptor was obtained from a woman aged 30 to 39 in good health. The specimen was naive CD4+ T cells sorted from blood. The subset here: CD45RA+ positively selected.

The chain's CDR3 is CASSLPFGTMPFEQPQHF. The CDR3 DNA reads as TGTGCCAGTAGTCTCCCCTTTGGAACCATGCCCTTCGAGCAGCCCCAGCATTTT. The chain carries TRBV19 and TRBJ1-5; no definite D call. CDR1 is LNHDA and CDR2 is SQIVND in the germline V gene (reference sequence). V lost 5 bases to trimming and J lost 7 bases, with 27 bases between them. The CDR3 runs to 18 residues. The variable domain in full, completed from reference TRBV19 and TRBJ1-5, reads DGGITQSPKYLFRKEGQNVTLSCEQNLNHDAMYWYRQDPGQGLRLIYYSQIVNDFQKGDIAEGYSVSREKKESFPLTVTSAQKNPTAFYLCASSLPFGTMPFEQPQHFGDGTRLSIL.